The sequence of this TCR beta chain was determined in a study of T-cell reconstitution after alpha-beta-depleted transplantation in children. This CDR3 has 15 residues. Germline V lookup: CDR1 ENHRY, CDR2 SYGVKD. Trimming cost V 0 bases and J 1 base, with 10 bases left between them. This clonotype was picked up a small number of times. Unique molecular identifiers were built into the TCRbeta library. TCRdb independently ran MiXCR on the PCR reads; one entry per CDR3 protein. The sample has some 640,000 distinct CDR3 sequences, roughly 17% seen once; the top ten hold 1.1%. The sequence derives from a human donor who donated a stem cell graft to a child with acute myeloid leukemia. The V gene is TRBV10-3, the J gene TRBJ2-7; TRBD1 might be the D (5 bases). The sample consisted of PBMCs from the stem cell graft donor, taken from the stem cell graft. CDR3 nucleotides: TGTGCCATCAGTGAGTCAGTGGGGCATTCCTACGAGCAGTACTTC. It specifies CAISESVGHSYEQYF.